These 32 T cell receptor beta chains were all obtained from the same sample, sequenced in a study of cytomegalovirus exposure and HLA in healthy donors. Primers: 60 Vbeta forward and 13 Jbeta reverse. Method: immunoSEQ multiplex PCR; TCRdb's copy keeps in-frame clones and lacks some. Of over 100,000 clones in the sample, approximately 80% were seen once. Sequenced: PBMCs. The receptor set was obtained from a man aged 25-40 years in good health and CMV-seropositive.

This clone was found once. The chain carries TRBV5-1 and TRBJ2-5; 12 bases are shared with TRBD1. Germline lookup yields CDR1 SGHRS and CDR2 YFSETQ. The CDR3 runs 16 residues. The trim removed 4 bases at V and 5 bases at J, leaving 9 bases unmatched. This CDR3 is CASSRMGQGARETQYF. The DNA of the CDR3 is TGCGCCAGCAGCCGGATGGGACAGGGGGCGAGGGAGACCCAGTACTTC.

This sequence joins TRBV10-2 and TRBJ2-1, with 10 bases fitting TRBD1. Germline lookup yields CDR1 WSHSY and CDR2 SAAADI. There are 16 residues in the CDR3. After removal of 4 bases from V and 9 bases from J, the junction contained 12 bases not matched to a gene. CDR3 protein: CASSGTPGQGLVEQFF. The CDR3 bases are TGCGCCAGCAGTGGGACGCCGGGACAGGGGTTGGTTGAGCAGTTCTTC.

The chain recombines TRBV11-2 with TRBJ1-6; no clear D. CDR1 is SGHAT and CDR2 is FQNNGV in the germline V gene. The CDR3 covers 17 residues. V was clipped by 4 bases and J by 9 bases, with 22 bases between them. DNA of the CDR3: TGTGCCAGCAGCTCCTCGGCTAGTTTAGGAGATTTTTCACCCCTCCACTTT. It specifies CASSSSASLGDFSPLHF.

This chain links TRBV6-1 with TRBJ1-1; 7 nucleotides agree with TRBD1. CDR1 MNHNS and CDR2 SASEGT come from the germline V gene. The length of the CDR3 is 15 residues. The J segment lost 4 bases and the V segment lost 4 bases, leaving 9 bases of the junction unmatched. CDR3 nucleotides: TGTGCCAGCAGTGCCCAGACAGGGTTGCGCACTGAAGCTTTCTTT. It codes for CASSAQTGLRTEAFF.

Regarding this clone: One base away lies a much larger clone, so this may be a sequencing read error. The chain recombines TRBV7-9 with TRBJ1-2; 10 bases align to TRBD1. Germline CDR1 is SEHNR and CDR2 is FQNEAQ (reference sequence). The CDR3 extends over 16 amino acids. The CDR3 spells CSSSFGIGTGEYGYTF. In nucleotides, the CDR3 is TGTTCCAGCAGCTTCGGGATCGGGACAGGGGAATATGGCTACACCTTC.

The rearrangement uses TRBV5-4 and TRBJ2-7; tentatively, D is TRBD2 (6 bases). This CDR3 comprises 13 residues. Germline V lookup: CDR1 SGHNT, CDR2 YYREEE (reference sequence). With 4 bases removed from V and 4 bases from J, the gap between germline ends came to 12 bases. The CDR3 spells CASSTGGKYEQYF. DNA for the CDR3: TGTGCCAGCAGCACTGGAGGGAAATACGAGCAGTACTTC.

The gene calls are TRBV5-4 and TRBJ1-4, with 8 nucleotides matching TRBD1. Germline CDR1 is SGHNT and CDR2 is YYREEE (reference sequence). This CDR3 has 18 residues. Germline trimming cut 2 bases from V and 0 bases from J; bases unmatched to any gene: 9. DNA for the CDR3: TGTGCCAGCAGCTTCGAGACAGGGGCCAGATCAACTAATGAAAAACTGTTTTTT. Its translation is CASSFETGARSTNEKLFF.

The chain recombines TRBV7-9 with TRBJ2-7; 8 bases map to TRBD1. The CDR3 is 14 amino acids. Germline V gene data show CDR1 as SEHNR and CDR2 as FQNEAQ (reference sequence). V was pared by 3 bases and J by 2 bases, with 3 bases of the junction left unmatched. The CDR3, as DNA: TGTGCCAGCAGCTTGACAGGGGTAACCTACGAGCAGTACTTC. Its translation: CASSLTGVTYEQYF.

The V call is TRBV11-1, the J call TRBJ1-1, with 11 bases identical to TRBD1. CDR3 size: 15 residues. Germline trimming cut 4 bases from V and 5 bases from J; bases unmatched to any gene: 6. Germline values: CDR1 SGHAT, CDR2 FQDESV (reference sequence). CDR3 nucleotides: TGTGCCAGCAGCTCAACGGGACAGGGGGAAACTGAAGCTTTCTTT. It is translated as CASSSTGQGETEAFF.

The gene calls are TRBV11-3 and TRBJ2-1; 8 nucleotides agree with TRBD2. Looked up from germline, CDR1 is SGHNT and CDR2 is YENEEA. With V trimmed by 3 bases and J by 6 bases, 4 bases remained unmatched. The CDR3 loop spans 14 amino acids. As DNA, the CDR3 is TGTGCCAGCAGCTTGCGGGGGGCCTTCAATGAGCAGTTCTTC. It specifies CASSLRGAFNEQFF.

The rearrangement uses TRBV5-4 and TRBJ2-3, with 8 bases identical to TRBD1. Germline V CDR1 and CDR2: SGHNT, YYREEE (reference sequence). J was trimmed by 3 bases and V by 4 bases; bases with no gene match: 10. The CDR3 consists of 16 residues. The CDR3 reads CASSPAVRGLTDTQYF. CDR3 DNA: TGTGCCAGCAGCCCCGCGGTCAGGGGGCTAACAGATACGCAGTATTTT.

CDR3 coding DNA: TGTGCCAGCAGTGAAATAGGGACAGGGCTCCCCTATGAGCAGTTCTTC. It specifies CASSEIGTGLPYEQFF. The chain recombines TRBV6-1 with TRBJ2-1; TRBD1 agrees at 9 bases. This CDR3 comprises 16 residues. With 2 bases clipped from V and 8 bases from J, the junction kept 10 bases outside the gene matches. Germline CDR1 MNHNS, CDR2 SASEGT.

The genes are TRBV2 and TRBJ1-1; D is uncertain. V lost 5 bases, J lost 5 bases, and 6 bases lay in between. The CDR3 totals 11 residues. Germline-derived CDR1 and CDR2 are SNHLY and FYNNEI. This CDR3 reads CASSPRTEAFF. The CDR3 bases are TGTGCCAGCAGTCCGCGGACTGAAGCTTTCTTT. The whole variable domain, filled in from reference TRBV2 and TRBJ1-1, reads EPEVTQTPSHQVTQMGQEVILRCVPISNHLYFYWYRQILGQKVEFLVSFYNNEISEKSEIFDDQFSVERPDGSNFTLKIRSTKLEDSAMYFCASSPRTEAFFGQGTRLTVV.

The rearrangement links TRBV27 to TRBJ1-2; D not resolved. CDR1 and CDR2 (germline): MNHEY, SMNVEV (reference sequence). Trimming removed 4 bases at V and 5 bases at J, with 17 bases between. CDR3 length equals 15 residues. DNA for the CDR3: TGTGCCAGCAGTTCGCCGGTATTGGGCCCTTATGGCTACACCTTC. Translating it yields CASSSPVLGPYGYTF.

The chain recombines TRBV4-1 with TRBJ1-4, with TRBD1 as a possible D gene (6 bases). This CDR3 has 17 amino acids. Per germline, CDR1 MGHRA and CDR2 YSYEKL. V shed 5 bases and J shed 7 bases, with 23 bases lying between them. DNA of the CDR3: TGCGCCAGCAGCGACACAACGAAAGACAGGAGAGGTGAAAAACTGTTTTTT. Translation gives CASSDTTKDRRGEKLFF.

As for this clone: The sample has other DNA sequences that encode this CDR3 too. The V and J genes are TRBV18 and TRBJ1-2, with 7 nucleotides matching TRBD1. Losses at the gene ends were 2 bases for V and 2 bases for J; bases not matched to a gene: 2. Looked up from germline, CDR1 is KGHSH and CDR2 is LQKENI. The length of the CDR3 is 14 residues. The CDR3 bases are TGTGCCAGCTCACCAGAGGGGGCAAACTATGGCTACACCTTC. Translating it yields CASSPEGANYGYTF. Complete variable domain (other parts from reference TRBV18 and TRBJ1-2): NAGVMQNPRHLVRRRGQEARLRCSPMKGHSHVYWYRQLPEEGLKFMVYLQKENIIDESGMPKERFSAEFPKEGPSILRIQQVVRGDSAAYFCASSPEGANYGYTFGSGTRLTVV.

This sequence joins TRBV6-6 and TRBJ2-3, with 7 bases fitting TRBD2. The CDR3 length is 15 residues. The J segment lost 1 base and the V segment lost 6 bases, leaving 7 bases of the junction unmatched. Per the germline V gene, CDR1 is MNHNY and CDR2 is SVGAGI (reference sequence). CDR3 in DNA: TGTGCCAGCAGGAGGGCGGGAGTCGGCACAGATACGCAGTATTTT. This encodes CASRRAGVGTDTQYF.

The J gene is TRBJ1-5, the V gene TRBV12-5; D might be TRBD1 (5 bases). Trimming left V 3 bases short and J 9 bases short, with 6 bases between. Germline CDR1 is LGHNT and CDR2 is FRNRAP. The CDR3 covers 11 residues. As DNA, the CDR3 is TGTGCTAGTGGTTTCGGGGGGCCCCAGCATTTT. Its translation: CASGFGGPQHF.

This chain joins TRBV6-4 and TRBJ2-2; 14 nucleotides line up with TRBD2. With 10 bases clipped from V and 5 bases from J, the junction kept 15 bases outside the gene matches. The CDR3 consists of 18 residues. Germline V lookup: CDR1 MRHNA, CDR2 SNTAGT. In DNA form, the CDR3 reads TGTGCCACCCAGGGGCCGGGACTAGCGGGAGACGGGACCGGGGAGCTGTTTTTT. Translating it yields CATQGPGLAGDGTGELFF.

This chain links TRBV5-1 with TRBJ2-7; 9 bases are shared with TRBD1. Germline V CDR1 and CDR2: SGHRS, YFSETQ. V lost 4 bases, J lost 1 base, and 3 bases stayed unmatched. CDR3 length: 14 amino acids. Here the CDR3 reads CASSKGQGSYEQYV. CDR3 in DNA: TGCGCCAGCAGCAAGGGACAGGGTTCCTACGAGCAGTACGTC.

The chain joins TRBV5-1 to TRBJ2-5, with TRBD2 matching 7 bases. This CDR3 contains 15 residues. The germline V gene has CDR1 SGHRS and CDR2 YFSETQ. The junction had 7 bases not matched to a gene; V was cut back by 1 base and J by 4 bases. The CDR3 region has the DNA TGCGCCAGCAGCTTGTTGCCTAGCGGCCGAGAGACCCAGTACTTC. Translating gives CASSLLPSGRETQYF.

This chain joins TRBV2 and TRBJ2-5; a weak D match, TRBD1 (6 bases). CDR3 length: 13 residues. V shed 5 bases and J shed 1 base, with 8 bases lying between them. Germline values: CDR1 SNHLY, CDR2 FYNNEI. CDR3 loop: CASSMTGQETQYF. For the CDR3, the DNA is TGTGCCAGCAGTATGACAGGCCAAGAGACCCAGTACTTC.

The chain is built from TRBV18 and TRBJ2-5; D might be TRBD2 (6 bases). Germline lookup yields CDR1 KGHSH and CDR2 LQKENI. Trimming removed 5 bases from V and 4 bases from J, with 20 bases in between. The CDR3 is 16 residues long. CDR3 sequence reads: CASSDLIADVGETQYF. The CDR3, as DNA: TGTGCCAGCTCAGATCTCATAGCGGACGTGGGAGAGACCCAGTACTTC.

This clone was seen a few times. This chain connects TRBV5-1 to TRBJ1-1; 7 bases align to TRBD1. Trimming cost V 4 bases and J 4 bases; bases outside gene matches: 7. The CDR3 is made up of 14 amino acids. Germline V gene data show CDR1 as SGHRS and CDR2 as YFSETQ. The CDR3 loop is CASSPQGRITEAFF. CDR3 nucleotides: TGCGCCAGCAGCCCACAGGGGCGGATCACTGAAGCTTTCTTT.

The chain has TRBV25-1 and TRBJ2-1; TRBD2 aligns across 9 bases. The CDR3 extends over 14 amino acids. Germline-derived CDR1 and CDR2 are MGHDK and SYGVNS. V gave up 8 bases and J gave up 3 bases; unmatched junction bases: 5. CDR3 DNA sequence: TGTGCCAGCTCGCTAGCGGGGAACTACAATGAGCAGTTCTTC. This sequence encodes CASSLAGNYNEQFF.

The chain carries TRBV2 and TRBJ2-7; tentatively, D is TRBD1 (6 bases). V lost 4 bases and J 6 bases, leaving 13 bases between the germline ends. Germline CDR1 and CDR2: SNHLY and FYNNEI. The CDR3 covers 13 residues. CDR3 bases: TGTGCCAGCAGTGCACAGGGAGTTGGCGAGCAGTACGTC. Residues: CASSAQGVGEQYV.

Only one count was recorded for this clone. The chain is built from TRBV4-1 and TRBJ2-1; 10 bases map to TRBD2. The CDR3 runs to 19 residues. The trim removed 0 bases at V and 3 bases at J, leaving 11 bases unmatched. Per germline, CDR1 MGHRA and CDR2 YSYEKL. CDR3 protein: CASSQDWFAGLANYNEQFF. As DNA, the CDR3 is TGCGCCAGCAGCCAAGATTGGTTTGCGGGACTAGCGAACTACAATGAGCAGTTCTTC.

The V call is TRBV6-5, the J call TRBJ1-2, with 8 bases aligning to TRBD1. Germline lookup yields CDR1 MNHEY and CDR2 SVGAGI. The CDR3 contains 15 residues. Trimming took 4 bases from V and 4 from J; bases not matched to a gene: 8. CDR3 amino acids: CASSLSGGDGYGYTF. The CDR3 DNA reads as TGTGCCAGCAGTTTGTCAGGGGGCGATGGCTATGGCTACACCTTC.

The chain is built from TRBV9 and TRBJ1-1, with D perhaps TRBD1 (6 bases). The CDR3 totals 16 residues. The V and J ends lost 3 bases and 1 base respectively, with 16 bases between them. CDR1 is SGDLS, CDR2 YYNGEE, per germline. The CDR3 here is CASSDLPGTKNTEAFF. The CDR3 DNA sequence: TGTGCCAGCAGCGACCTGCCCGGGACAAAGAACACTGAAGCTTTCTTT. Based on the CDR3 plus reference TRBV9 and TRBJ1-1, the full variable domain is DSGVTQTPKHLITATGQRVTLRCSPRSGDLSVYWYQQSLDQGLQFLIQYYNGEERAKGNILERFSAQQFPDLHSELNLSSLELGDSALYFCASSDLPGTKNTEAFFGQGTRLTVV.

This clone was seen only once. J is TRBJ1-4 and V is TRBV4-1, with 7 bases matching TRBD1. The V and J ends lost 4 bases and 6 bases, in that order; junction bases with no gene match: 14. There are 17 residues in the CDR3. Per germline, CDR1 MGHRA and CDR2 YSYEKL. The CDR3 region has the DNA TGCGCCAGCAGCCGACGACAGGGACCGGTAGGTGATGAAAAACTGTTTTTT. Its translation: CASSRRQGPVGDEKLFF.

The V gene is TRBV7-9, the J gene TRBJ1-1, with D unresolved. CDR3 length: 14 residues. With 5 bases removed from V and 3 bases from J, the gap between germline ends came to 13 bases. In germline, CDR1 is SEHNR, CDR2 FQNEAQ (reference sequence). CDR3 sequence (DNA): TGTGCCAGCAGCCTTCTTAGCGGGGACACTGAAGCTTTCTTT. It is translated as CASSLLSGDTEAFF.

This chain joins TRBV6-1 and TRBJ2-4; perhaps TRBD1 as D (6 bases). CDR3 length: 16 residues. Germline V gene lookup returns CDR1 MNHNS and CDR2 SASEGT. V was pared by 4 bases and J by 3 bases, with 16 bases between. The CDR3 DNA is TGTGCCAGCAGTGGAAGACAGGCCGAAGGCAAAAACATTCAGTACTTC. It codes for CASSGRQAEGKNIQYF.